The 27 T cell receptor beta chains below were found in one sample sequenced in a study of regulatory T cells in long-lasting Graves disease. Arm-PCR with iRepertoire HTBI primers amplified the CDR3 regions for these TCR beta libraries. MiXCR was run by TCRdb on the multiplex PCR reads, yielding one entry per CDR3 protein. The sample lists hundreds of thousands of distinct CDR3 sequences, approximately 13% occurring once. Time point in this sample: newly diagnosed GD, antithyroid drugs for less than 3 months. Extracted PBMC RNA gave rise to the TCR library. Separately, the same data were catalogued under a study of T cells in Graves' hyperthyroidism and ophthalmopathy.

The starting material was peripheral blood mononuclear cells (PBMCs), obtained at new diagnosis, from a patient treated with antithyroid drugs. The receptors here all came from a man between 25 and 39 years old with Graves disease.

This clonotype was counted at least ten times. The chain carries TRBV2 and TRBJ2-1, with TRBD2 matching over 10 bases. Trimming at V came to 3 bases and at J to 9 bases, leaving 5 bases not matched to a gene. The CDR3 has 14 residues. CDR1 and CDR2 from the germline V gene are SNHLY and FYNNEI. This CDR3 is CASSDLAGGIEQFF. The CDR3 DNA is TGTGCCAGCAGTGATTTAGCGGGAGGTATTGAGCAGTTCTTC.

The chain combines TRBV5-1 with TRBJ2-3; D is perhaps TRBD1 or TRBD2 (6 bases each). The CDR3 extends over 11 amino acids. V was trimmed by 7 bases and J by 8 bases, leaving 11 bases between them. From germline, CDR1 is SGHRS and CDR2 YFSETQ. CDR3 sequence: CASQGGLTQYF. In DNA, the CDR3 is TGCGCCAGCCAAGGGGGACTTACGCAGTATTTT.

This clonotype was seen ten or more times. The genes are TRBV19 and TRBJ2-6, with D perhaps matching TRBD1 (5 bases). The germline V and J ends were trimmed by 4 bases and 2 bases, with 12 bases remaining between them. This CDR3 region has 16 residues. CDR1 is LNHDA and CDR2 is SQIVND in the germline V gene (reference sequence). CDR3 DNA: TGTGCCAGTAGTACCCCCGGCAGGGCTGGGGCCAACGTCCTGACTTTC. It encodes CASSTPGRAGANVLTF.

This clonotype was observed many times. V is TRBV24-1 and J is TRBJ1-1, with D unresolved. V lost 4 bases and J lost 0, with 11 bases in between. The germline V gene encodes CDR1 KGHDR and CDR2 SFDVKD. The CDR3 spans 15 residues. CDR3 loop: CATSDAGDMNTEAFF. In nucleotides, the CDR3 is TGTGCCACCAGTGACGCCGGGGATATGAACACTGAAGCTTTCTTT.

This clonotype was counted ten times or more. The chain combines TRBV2 with TRBJ2-7, with D possibly being TRBD2 (6 bases). This CDR3 has 13 amino acids. V gave up 8 bases and J gave up 0 bases, with 11 bases separating them. Per the germline V gene, CDR1 is SNHLY and CDR2 is FYNNEI. CDR3 sequence reads: CASLGLFSYEQYF. The CDR3 DNA sequence: TGTGCCAGCCTGGGACTGTTCTCCTACGAGCAGTACTTC.

The rearrangement links TRBV29-1 to TRBJ2-1; 11 bases match TRBD2. Germline loops: CDR1 SQVTM, CDR2 ANQGSEA. V gave up 2 bases and J gave up 8 bases; unmatched junction bases: 8. The CDR3 has 15 amino acids. Here the CDR3 DNA reads TGCAGCGTTGAAACCCCTCTAGCGGGAGGAGATGAGCAGTTCTTC. This encodes CSVETPLAGGDEQFF.

This clonotype was observed a few times. This rearrangement joins TRBV7-9 to TRBJ2-2, with D hard to call. The germline CDR1 and CDR2 sequences are SEHNR and FQNEAQ (reference sequence). There are 15 residues in the CDR3. V was shortened by 3 bases and J by 6 bases, with 14 bases between the two germline ends. CDR3 sequence: CASSFVGPEAGELFF. The CDR3 nucleotides are TGTGCCAGCAGCTTTGTAGGGCCGGAAGCCGGGGAGCTGTTTTTT.

This clonotype has a count of ten or more. The chain links TRBV20-1 to TRBJ2-3; unclear D gene. CDR1 is DFQATT, CDR2 SNEGSKA, per germline (reference sequence). The CDR3 has 10 amino acids. V lost 6 bases, J lost 3 bases, and 4 bases lay in between. The CDR3, as DNA: TGCAGTGCGCGAACAGATACGCAGTATTTT. It codes for CSARTDTQYF.

This clonotype was found many times. Germline and junction disagree at one end, which may indicate a read error. The V gene is TRBV20-1, the J gene TRBJ2-3; perhaps TRBD1 as D (5 bases). CDR1 and CDR2 (germline): DFQATT, SNEGSKA (reference sequence). CDR3 size: 15 residues. DNA for the CDR3: TGCAGTGCTAGAGATTCAGGCCAGGGCACAGATGCGCAGTATTTT. It yields the protein CSARDSGQGTDAQYF.

This clonotype has ten or more counts. The chain employs TRBV10-3 and TRBJ2-7, with a tentative D call TRBD2 (6 bases). Germline V gene data show CDR1 as ENHRY and CDR2 as SYGVKD. V was cut by 0 bases and J by 6 bases, with 6 bases left in between. This CDR3 region has 12 residues. The CDR3, as DNA: TGTGCCATCAGTGAGTCGGGGGGCGAGCAGTACTTC. This encodes CAISESGGEQYF.

This clonotype was observed at least ten times. The chain combines TRBV29-1 with TRBJ2-7; possibly TRBD1 for D (6 bases). CDR1 is SQVTM and CDR2 is ANQGSEA in the germline V gene. This CDR3 spans 11 amino acids. The ends were cut back, 0 bases at V and 7 bases at J, with 7 bases in the middle. CDR3 sequence: CSVEDGTEQYF. The CDR3 DNA is TGCAGCGTTGAAGATGGGACAGAGCAGTACTTC.

V usage is TRBV19 and J usage is TRBJ1-6; D remains unclear. With 5 bases removed from V and 10 bases from J, the gap between germline ends came to 12 bases. This CDR3 is 13 amino acids long. Germline CDR1 reads LNHDA; CDR2 reads SQIVND (reference sequence). The CDR3 spells CASSVGPLSPLHF. Written as DNA, the CDR3 is TGTGCCAGTAGTGTTGGCCCGCTATCACCCCTCCACTTT.

This clonotype was seen at least ten times. This sequence joins TRBV27 and TRBJ1-2, with TRBD1 identical over 7 bases. CDR1 is MNHEY and CDR2 is SMNVEV in the germline V gene (reference sequence). Trimming cost V 1 base and J 6 bases; bases outside gene matches: 8. This CDR3 has 15 residues. CDR3 sequence (DNA): TGTGCCAGCAGTTTATTAATAAACGACAGGGATGGCTACACCTTC. This codes for CASSLLINDRDGYTF.

Many counts were recorded for this clonotype. The rearrangement joins TRBV5-1 to TRBJ2-3; tentatively, D is TRBD2 (5 bases). This CDR3 comprises 16 residues. V was clipped by 0 bases and J by 0 bases, with 11 bases between them. CDR1 SGHRS and CDR2 YFSETQ come from the germline V gene. CDR3 region: CASSLEFPGSTDTQYF. The CDR3 DNA is TGCGCCAGCAGCTTGGAGTTCCCGGGAAGCACAGATACGCAGTATTTT.

This clonotype has a count of ten or more. The chain recombines TRBV5-1 with TRBJ2-3, with no clear D. CDR3 size: 15 residues. CDR1 and CDR2 from the germline V gene are SGHRS and YFSETQ. The V end was cut by 7 bases, the J end by 0 bases, with 15 bases between. CDR3 residues: CASGVADPSTDTQYF. CDR3 DNA: TGCGCCAGCGGCGTCGCGGACCCTAGCACAGATACGCAGTATTTT.

The table lists this clonotype with many counts. The chain links TRBV6-5 to TRBJ2-7, with unresolved D. The germline gives CDR1 MNHEY, CDR2 SVGAGI. V was pared by 4 bases and J by 4 bases, with 14 bases between. The CDR3 contains 14 residues. The CDR3 bases are TGTGCCAGCAGTTCACAGACTGGCAGGTACGAGCAGTACTTC. This gives the protein CASSSQTGRYEQYF.

This clonotype was seen ten or more times. V and J are TRBV29-1 and TRBJ1-2, with D unclear. This CDR3 region has 11 residues. Germline CDR1 and CDR2: SQVTM and ANQGSEA. Trimming shortened V by 6 bases and J by 8 bases, and 13 bases separated the two germline ends. The CDR3 DNA is TGCAGCGTCCCTCAGAGCCCCGGCTACACCTTC. As protein: CSVPQSPGYTF.

This clonotype occurred many times. The rearrangement uses TRBV5-1 and TRBJ2-1; 7 bases are shared with TRBD1. CDR1 is SGHRS, CDR2 YFSETQ, per germline. V gave up 6 bases and J gave up 5 bases; unmatched junction bases: 5. The CDR3 has 13 amino acids. The CDR3 DNA reads TGCGCCAGCAAGGGCCAGGGGGACAATGAGCAGTTCTTC. This gives the protein CASKGQGDNEQFF.

This clonotype was found many times. The gene calls are TRBV2 and TRBJ2-7; D uncertain. The CDR3 extends over 15 amino acids. The germline gives CDR1 SNHLY, CDR2 FYNNEI. V was pared by 0 bases and J by 7 bases, with 16 bases between. The CDR3 sequence is CASSEAGRSLGEQYF. The CDR3 DNA reads as TGTGCCAGCAGTGAAGCCGGCAGGTCCTTGGGGGAGCAGTACTTC.

This clonotype has at least ten counts. This chain links TRBV20-1 with TRBJ1-5; D is perhaps TRBD1 (6 bases). The V end lost 2 bases, the J end lost 3 bases, and 14 bases lay between the germline ends. The V gene's germline CDR1 is DFQATT and CDR2 SNEGSKA (reference sequence). The CDR3 is 15 amino acids. Here the CDR3 reads CSARYPDSLNQPQHF. CDR3 sequence (DNA): TGCAGTGCTAGATACCCGGACAGCCTCAATCAGCCCCAGCATTTT.

This clonotype has ten or more counts. J is TRBJ1-1 and V is TRBV11-1, with 9 nucleotides matching TRBD1. This CDR3 is 17 amino acids long. CDR1 SGHAT and CDR2 FQDESV come from the germline V gene (reference sequence). Trimming removed 5 bases from V and 2 bases from J; junction bases left unmatched: 12. CDR3 DNA sequence: TGTGCCAGCAGCGCCGAGGACAGGGGCAGTCGAAACACTGAAGCTTTCTTT. Its translation: CASSAEDRGSRNTEAFF.

This clonotype was picked up many times. The chain joins TRBV19 to TRBJ2-5; possibly TRBD2 for D (6 bases). The CDR3 length is 11 residues. CDR1 and CDR2 from the germline V gene are LNHDA and SQIVND (reference sequence). V dropped 10 bases and J dropped 4 bases, with 10 bases sitting between them. The CDR3 loop is CATVGGETQYF. For the CDR3, the DNA is TGTGCCACCGTGGGAGGAGAGACCCAGTACTTC.

This clonotype was recorded at least ten times. This rearrangement joins TRBV29-1 to TRBJ2-7; possible D gene TRBD2, 6 bases. Germline V gene sequence: CDR1 SQVTM, CDR2 ANQGSEA. The germline V and J ends were trimmed by 0 bases and 7 bases, with 16 bases remaining between them. The CDR3 has 14 residues. The CDR3, as DNA: TGCAGCGTTGAAGATGGGACTGGCTCGGGGGAGCAGTACTTC. Residues: CSVEDGTGSGEQYF.

V and J are TRBV20-1 and TRBJ1-1, with a weak D call TRBD1 (5 bases). V lost 6 bases, J lost 1 base, and 9 bases lay in between. Germline values: CDR1 DFQATT, CDR2 SNEGSKA (reference sequence). This CDR3 contains 12 residues. This CDR3 reads CSATGANTEAFF. The DNA of the CDR3 is TGCAGTGCCACAGGAGCGAACACTGAAGCTTTCTTT.

The table lists this clonotype with many counts. CDR3 residues: CSARSLDRSYYEQYF. CDR3 sequence (DNA): TGCAGTGCTAGGTCCTTGGACAGGTCCTACTACGAGCAGTACTTC. The chain carries TRBV20-1 and TRBJ2-7, with 7 bases aligning to TRBD1. The CDR3 consists of 15 residues. Germline V CDR1 and CDR2: DFQATT, SNEGSKA (reference sequence). V shed 3 bases and J 3 bases; nucleotides not matched to a gene: 11.

This chain connects TRBV29-1 to TRBJ2-3; the D gene is possibly TRBD2 (7 bases). The V end was cut by 4 bases, the J end by 4 bases, with 9 bases between. The CDR3 extends over 12 amino acids. From germline, CDR1 is SQVTM and CDR2 ANQGSEA. CDR3 in amino acids: CSVGGGADTQYF. The CDR3 nucleotides are TGCAGCGTTGGAGGGGGGGCAGATACGCAGTATTTT.

A remark on this clonotype: This clone may be a read error of a much larger clone one base away. This chain links TRBV6-2 or TRBV6-3 with TRBJ1-2; possibly TRBD1 for D (5 bases). CDR1 is MNHEY, CDR2 SVGEGT, per germline. The CDR3 extends over 13 amino acids. The CDR3 protein is CASIGGVGYGYAF. The CDR3 bases are TGTGCCAGCATTGGGGGGGTTGGATATGGCTACGCCTTC.